These 8 T cell receptor beta chains came from one sample sequenced in a study of T cell changes during pregnancy in multiple sclerosis. Profiling relied on immunoSEQ multiplex PCR, and the TCRdb table lists in-frame clones only, not all of them. Found here are about 41,000 clones, 85% to 95% of them singletons; the top ten hold 7%. The input for sequencing was CD8+ T cells from peripheral blood mononuclear cells, taken in the third trimester of pregnancy. All receptors derive from a female donor with multiple sclerosis, enrolled in a pregnancy study.

In its sample, this clone was seen once. This chain links TRBV7-8 with TRBJ2-2, with TRBD2 identical over 8 bases. The CDR3 is 15 amino acids. Germline V gene data show CDR1 as SGHVS and CDR2 as FQNEAQ. V shed 7 bases and J 5 bases; nucleotides not matched to a gene: 9. The CDR3 is CASTPGRGETGELFF. As DNA, the CDR3 is TGTGCCAGCACACCCGGGAGGGGGGAGACCGGGGAGCTGTTTTTT.

The genes are TRBV19 and TRBJ2-3, with a weak D call TRBD2 (6 bases). V gave up 3 bases and J gave up 0 bases, with 7 bases separating them. The CDR3 totals 14 residues. CDR1 LNHDA and CDR2 SQIVND come from the germline V gene (reference sequence). The CDR3 DNA sequence: TGTGCCAGTAGTATGCGGGACAGCACAGATACGCAGTATTTT. Its translation is CASSMRDSTDTQYF.

This clone was picked up one time. The chain joins TRBV4-2 to TRBJ1-6; no firm D call. The CDR3 has 16 amino acids. Germline lookup yields CDR1 LGHNA and CDR2 YNFKEQ. The ends were cut back, 0 bases at V and 7 bases at J, with 13 bases in the middle. The CDR3 DNA reads TGTGCCAGCAGCCAAGAGGGTTCGGCGGTGAATTCACCCCTCCACTTT. The encoded protein is CASSQEGSAVNSPLHF.

The gene calls are TRBV30 and TRBJ2-1; no clear D. V was clipped by 0 bases and J by 6 bases, with 9 bases between them. Germline CDR1 and CDR2: GTSNPN and SVGIG (reference sequence). This CDR3 comprises 13 residues. CDR3 DNA sequence: TGTGCCTGGAGTGTACAACAAGTCAATGAGCAGTTCTTC. Amino acids: CAWSVQQVNEQFF. Supplemented by reference TRBV30 and TRBJ2-1, the full variable domain reads SQTIHQWPATLVQPVGSPLSLECTVEGTSNPNLYWYRQAAGRGLQLLFYSVGIGQISSEVPQNLSASRPQDRQFILSSKKLLLSDSGFYLCAWSVQQVNEQFFGPGTRLTVL.

This sequence joins TRBV7-9 and TRBJ2-7, with 9 bases fitting TRBD2. The CDR3 runs 15 residues. Germline V gene sequence: CDR1 SEHNR, CDR2 FQNEAQ (reference sequence). With 3 bases clipped from V and 4 bases from J, the junction kept 7 bases outside the gene matches. CDR3 residues: CASSLVAGGLYEQYF. CDR3 nucleotides: TGTGCCAGCAGCTTGGTGGCGGGGGGGCTGTACGAGCAGTACTTC.

This sequence joins TRBV18 and TRBJ2-7; 8 bases line up with TRBD1. This CDR3 has 16 residues. Per germline, CDR1 KGHSH and CDR2 LQKENI. J lost 2 bases, V lost 5 bases, and 11 bases had no gene match. The CDR3 loop reads CASSSDPQGAAYEQYF. The CDR3 DNA reads TGTGCCAGCTCATCCGACCCCCAGGGGGCCGCCTACGAGCAGTACTTC. The full variable domain, with the rest looked up from reference TRBV18 and TRBJ2-7, is NAGVMQNPRHLVRRRGQEARLRCSPMKGHSHVYWYRQLPEEGLKFMVYLQKENIIDESGMPKERFSAEFPKEGPSILRIQQVVRGDSAAYFCASSSDPQGAAYEQYFGPGTRLTVT.

The rearrangement joins TRBV7-9 to TRBJ2-3; D might be TRBD2 (6 bases). From germline, CDR1 is SEHNR and CDR2 FQNEAQ (reference sequence). V was pared by 3 bases and J by 2 bases, with 12 bases between. The CDR3 is made up of 15 amino acids. CDR3 amino acids: CASSLPGLNTDTQYF. Here the CDR3 DNA reads TGTGCCAGCAGCTTGCCGGGACTTAACACAGATACGCAGTATTTT.

The chain is built from TRBV7-3 and TRBJ1-1, with a possible D match to TRBD1 (6 bases). Germline V CDR1 and CDR2: SGHTA, FQGTGA. The CDR3 spans 13 residues. Trimming stripped 2 bases from V and 5 bases from J, with 9 bases between. The CDR3 DNA is TGTGCCAGCAGCTTAGGGGGACAAACTGAAGCTTTCTTT. It codes for CASSLGGQTEAFF.